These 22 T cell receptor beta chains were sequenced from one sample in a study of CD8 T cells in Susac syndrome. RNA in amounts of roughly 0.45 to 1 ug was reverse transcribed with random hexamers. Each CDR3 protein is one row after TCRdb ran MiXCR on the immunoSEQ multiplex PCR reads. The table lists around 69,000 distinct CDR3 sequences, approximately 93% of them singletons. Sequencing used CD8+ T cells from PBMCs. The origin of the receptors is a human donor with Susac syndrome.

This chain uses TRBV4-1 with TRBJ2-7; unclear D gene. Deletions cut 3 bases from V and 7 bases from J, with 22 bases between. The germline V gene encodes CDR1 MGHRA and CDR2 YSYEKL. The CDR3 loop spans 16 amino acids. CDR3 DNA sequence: TGCGCCAGCAGCCAGACCCCAGGTGGGGTCTCGCGGGAGCAGTACTTC. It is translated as CASSQTPGGVSREQYF.

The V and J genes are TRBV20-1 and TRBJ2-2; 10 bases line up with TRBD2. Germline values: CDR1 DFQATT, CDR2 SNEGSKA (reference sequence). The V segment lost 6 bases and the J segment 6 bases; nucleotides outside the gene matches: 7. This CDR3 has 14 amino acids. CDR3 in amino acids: CSAQLAGSPGELFF. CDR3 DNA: TGCAGTGCACAACTAGCGGGGTCGCCCGGGGAGCTGTTTTTT.

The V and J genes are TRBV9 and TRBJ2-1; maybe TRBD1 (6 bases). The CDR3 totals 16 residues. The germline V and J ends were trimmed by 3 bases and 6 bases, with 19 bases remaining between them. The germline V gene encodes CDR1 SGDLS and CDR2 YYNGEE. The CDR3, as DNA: TGTGCCAGCAGCGCGTACCGGGACATGTGGGGCAATGAGCAGTTCTTC. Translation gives CASSAYRDMWGNEQFF.

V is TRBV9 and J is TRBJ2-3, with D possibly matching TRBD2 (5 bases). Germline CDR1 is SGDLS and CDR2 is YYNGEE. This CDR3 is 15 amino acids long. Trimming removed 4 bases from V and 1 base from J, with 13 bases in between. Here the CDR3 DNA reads TGTGCCAGCAGCACTGGACTGTTAGGCACAGATACGCAGTATTTT. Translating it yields CASSTGLLGTDTQYF.

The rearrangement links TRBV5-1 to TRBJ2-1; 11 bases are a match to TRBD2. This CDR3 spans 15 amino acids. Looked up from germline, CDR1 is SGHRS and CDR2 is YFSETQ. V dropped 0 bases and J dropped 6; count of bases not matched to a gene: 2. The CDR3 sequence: CASSLDLAGGNEQFF. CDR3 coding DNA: TGCGCCAGCAGCTTGGACCTAGCGGGAGGCAATGAGCAGTTCTTC.

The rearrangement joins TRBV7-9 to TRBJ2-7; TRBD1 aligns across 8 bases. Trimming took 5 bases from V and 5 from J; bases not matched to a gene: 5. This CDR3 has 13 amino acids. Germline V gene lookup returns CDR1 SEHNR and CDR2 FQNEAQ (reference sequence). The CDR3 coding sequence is TGTGCCAGCAGCACCACGGACAGGGACGAGCAGTACTTC. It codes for CASSTTDRDEQYF.

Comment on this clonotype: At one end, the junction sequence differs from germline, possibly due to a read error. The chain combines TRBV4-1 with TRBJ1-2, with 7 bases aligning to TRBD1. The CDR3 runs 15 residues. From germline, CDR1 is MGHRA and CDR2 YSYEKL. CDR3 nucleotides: TGCGCCAGCAGCCAAGGACAGGGACCTAATTATGGCTACACCTTC. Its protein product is CASSQGQGPNYGYTF.

This chain's CDR3 is CASSLAERGRTQYF. The CDR3 DNA follows: TGTGCCAGCAGCTTAGCGGAGCGGGGTCGGACCCAGTACTTC. This sequence joins TRBV7-9 and TRBJ2-5; 7 bases are shared with TRBD2. Germline V gene sequence: CDR1 SEHNR, CDR2 FQNEAQ (reference sequence). V lost 0 bases to trimming and J lost 7 bases; unmatched junction nucleotides: 5. This CDR3 comprises 14 residues.

The CDR3 sequence: CASSWDTGLGTQYF. The CDR3 DNA follows: TGTGCCAGCAGTTGGGATACGGGCCTAGGCACGCAGTATTTT. This chain connects TRBV28 to TRBJ2-3; D remains ambiguous. The CDR3 length is 14 residues. V lost 4 bases to trimming and J lost 9 bases, with 17 bases between them. Germline V gene lookup returns CDR1 MDHEN and CDR2 SYDVKM.

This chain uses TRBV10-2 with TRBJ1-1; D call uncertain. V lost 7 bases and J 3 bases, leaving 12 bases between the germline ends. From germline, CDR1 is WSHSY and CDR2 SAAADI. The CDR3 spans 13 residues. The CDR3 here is CASTKGGYTEAFF. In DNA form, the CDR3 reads TGCGCCAGCACCAAAGGAGGGTACACTGAAGCTTTCTTT.

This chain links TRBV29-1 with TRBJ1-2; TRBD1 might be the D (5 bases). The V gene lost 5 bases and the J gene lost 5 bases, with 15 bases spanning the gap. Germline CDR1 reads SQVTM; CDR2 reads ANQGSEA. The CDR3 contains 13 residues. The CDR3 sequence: CSVTGRFSYGYTF. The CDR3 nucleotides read TGCAGCGTTACGGGACGGTTTTCTTATGGCTACACCTTC.

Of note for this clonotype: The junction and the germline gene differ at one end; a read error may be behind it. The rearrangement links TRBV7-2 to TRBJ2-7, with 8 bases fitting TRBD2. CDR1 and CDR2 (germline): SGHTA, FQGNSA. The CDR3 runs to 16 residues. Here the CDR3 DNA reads TGTGCCAGCAGCCTAGCGGGTGGCTGGGATTACTACGAGCAGTACTTC. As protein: CASSLAGGWDYYEQYF.

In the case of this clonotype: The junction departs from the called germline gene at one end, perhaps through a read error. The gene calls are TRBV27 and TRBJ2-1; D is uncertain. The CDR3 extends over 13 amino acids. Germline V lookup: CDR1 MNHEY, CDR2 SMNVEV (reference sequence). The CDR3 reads CAGSRYSYNEQFF. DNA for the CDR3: TGTGCCGGCAGTAGGTACTCCTACAATGAGCAGTTCTTC.

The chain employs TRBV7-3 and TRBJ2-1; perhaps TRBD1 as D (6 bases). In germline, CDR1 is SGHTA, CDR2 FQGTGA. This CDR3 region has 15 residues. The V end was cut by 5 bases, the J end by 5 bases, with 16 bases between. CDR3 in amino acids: CASSLLGGNNNEQFF. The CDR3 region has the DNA TGTGCCAGCAGCCTGCTAGGGGGAAACAACAATGAGCAGTTCTTC.

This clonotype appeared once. Written as DNA, the CDR3 is TGTGCCAGCAGTCCATCCCGGGCGGGCGCTACCCTTAGTTCCTACGAGCAGTACTTC. This gives the protein CASSPSRAGATLSSYEQYF. This chain connects TRBV27 to TRBJ2-7, with D possibly being TRBD2 (5 bases). V lost 5 bases and J lost 1, with 27 bases in between. This CDR3 is built from 19 residues. CDR1 is MNHEY, CDR2 SMNVEV, per germline (reference sequence).

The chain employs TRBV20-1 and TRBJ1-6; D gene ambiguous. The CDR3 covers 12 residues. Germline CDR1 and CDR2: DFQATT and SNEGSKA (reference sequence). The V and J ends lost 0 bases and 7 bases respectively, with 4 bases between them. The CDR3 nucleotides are TGCAGTGCTAGAGATCAAAATTCACCCCTCCACTTT. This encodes CSARDQNSPLHF.

CDR3 protein: CASSTRDRVNNEQFF. DNA for the CDR3: TGTGCCAGCAGTACCCGGGACAGGGTCAACAATGAGCAGTTCTTC. J is TRBJ2-1 and V is TRBV27; TRBD1 aligns across 9 bases. The length of the CDR3 is 15 residues. Germline V gene lookup returns CDR1 MNHEY and CDR2 SMNVEV (reference sequence). V trimming: 5 bases; J trimming: 5 bases; junction bases outside the gene matches: 7.

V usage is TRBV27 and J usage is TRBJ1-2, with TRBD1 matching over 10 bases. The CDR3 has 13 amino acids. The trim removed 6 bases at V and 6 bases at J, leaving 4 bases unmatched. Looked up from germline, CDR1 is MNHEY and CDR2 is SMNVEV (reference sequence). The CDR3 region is CASRQGQGNGYTF. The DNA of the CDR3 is TGTGCCAGCAGGCAGGGACAGGGGAATGGCTACACCTTC.

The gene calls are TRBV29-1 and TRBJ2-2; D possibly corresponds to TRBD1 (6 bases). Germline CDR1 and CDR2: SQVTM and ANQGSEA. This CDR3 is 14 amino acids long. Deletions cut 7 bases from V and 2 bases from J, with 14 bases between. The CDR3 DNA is TGCAGCGCCCGAGGGGGACATAACACCGGGGAGCTGTTTTTT. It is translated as CSARGGHNTGELFF.

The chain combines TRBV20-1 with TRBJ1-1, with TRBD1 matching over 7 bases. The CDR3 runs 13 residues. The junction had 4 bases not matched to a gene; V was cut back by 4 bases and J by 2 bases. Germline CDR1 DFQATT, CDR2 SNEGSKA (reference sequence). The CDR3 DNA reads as TGCAGTGCTACTCGACAGGGCAACACTGAAGCTTTCTTT. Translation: CSATRQGNTEAFF.

Here the CDR3 DNA reads TGTGCCAGCAGCTTAGGGGTGGCCGCCAACAATGAGCAGTTCTTC. Its protein is CASSLGVAANNEQFF. The V gene is TRBV7-9, the J gene TRBJ2-1; D unclear. The CDR3 sequence is 15 residues long. Germline CDR1 is SEHNR and CDR2 is FQNEAQ (reference sequence). Trimming left V 1 base short and J 5 bases short, with 12 bases between.

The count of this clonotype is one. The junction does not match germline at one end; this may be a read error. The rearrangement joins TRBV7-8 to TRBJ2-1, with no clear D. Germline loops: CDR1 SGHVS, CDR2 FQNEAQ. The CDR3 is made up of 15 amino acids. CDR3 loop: CASTLRATTYNEQFF. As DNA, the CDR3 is TGTGCCAGCACCTTAAGGGCCACGACGTACAATGAGCAGTTCTTC.